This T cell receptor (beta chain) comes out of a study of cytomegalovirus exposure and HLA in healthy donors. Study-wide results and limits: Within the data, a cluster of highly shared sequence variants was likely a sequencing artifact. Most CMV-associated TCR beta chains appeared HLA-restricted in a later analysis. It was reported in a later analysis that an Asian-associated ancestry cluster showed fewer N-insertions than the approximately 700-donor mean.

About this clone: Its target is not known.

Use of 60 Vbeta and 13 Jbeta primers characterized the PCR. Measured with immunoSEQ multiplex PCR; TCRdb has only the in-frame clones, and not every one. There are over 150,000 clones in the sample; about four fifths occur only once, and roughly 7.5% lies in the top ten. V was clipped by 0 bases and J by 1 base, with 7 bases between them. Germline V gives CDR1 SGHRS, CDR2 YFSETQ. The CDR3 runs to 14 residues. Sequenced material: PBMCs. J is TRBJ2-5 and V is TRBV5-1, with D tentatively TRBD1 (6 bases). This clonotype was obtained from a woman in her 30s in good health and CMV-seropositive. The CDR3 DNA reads TGCGCCAGCAGCTTGGTGGACAGCCAAGAGACCCAGTACTTC. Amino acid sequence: CASSLVDSQETQYF.